Listed below are T cell receptor beta chains from one sample, sequenced in a study of human versus mouse CDR3 diversity and MHC coevolution. The method was immunoSEQ multiplex PCR; TCRdb's version includes in-frame clones alone and lacks a portion of them. This sample has around 59,000 clones, with roughly 93% found just once. Sequenced: naive CD4+ T cells from blood. Every receptor here comes from a person aged 60 to 70 in good health. CDR3s include the opening cysteine and the closing phenylalanine or tryptophan. D genes are given only for firm matches. A row's size may be missing; if present it is once, few, many or a size class.

J gene,D gene,clone size,V gene,CDR3 protein,CDR3 DNA
TRBJ1-1,.,.,TRBV25-1,CASSEFGGGWAFF,TGTGCCAGCAGTGAATTCGGCGGGGGCTGGGCTTTCTTT
TRBJ1-2,TRBD1,.,TRBV2,CASMGETGLDGYTF,TGTGCCAGCATGGGGGAGACAGGGCTTGATGGCTACACCTTC
TRBJ2-7,.,.,TRBV7-6,CASRPGESSVKQYF,TGTGCCAGCAGACCAGGGGAATCTTCGGTCAAGCAGTACTTC
TRBJ2-7,TRBD2,.,TRBV7-9,CASSTGTSGTYEQYF,TGTGCCAGCAGCACAGGGACTAGCGGGACCTACGAGCAGTACTTC
TRBJ2-3,TRBD2,.,TRBV11-3,CASSLPAGVDTQYF,TGTGCCAGCAGCTTGCCAGCGGGAGTAGATACGCAGTATTTT
TRBJ2-7,TRBD1,.,TRBV6-1,CASSERGQEHYEQYF,TGTGCCAGCAGTGAAAGGGGACAGGAGCACTACGAGCAGTACTTC
TRBJ2-7,TRBD1,.,TRBV5-8,CASSSHRQGSSYEQYF,TGTGCCAGCAGCTCACACCGACAGGGAAGCTCCTACGAGCAGTACTTC
TRBJ2-5,.,.,TRBV6-6,CASSTQETQYF,TGTGCCAGCAGTACTCAAGAGACCCAGTACTTC
TRBJ2-7,.,once,TRBV12-2,CASRLASNGGSEQYF,TGTGCAAGTCGCTTAGCCTCTAACGGGGGTTCCGAGCAGTACTTC
TRBJ1-2,TRBD1,.,TRBV2,CASNGQGDRYGYTF,TGTGCCAGCAATGGCCAGGGGGATCGCTATGGCTACACCTTC